This T cell receptor beta chain stems from a study of cytomegalovirus exposure and HLA in healthy donors. Whole-study findings and limits: Both high specificity and high sensitivity reportedly marked the classifier's diagnosis of cytomegalovirus status.

The germline CDR1 and CDR2 sequences are MGHRA and YSYEKL. The CDR3 runs to 17 residues. Losses at the gene ends were 2 bases for V and 1 base for J; bases not matched to a gene: 2. On this clone: The antigen is undetermined.

PCR was performed using 60 Vbeta and 13 Jbeta primers. Data came from immunoSEQ multiplex PCR; TCRdb stores just in-frame clones and leaves some out. The profile shows roughly 99,000 clones, roughly 73% of them singletons. Sequenced: PBMCs. The receptor's source is a young man in good health and CMV-seronegative. The rearrangement joins TRBV4-1 to TRBJ2-3; 14 bases agree with TRBD2. As DNA, the CDR3 is TGCGCCAGCAGCCAAAGGGGACTAGCGGGAGGCACAGATACGCAGTATTTT. Amino acids: CASSQRGLAGGTDTQYF.